The entry below gives a single TCR beta chain sequence along with its context. The authors' processing: How many nucleated cells were present was estimated from reference gene primer amplification. The table came from immunoSEQ multiplex PCR; TCRdb's copy has only in-frame clones and leaves some out. V and J calls and clone size come straight from that table; D and trimming were deduced from the DNA. The sample consists of 150,000 to 200,000 clones, 85% to 95% of them appearing once. This sample is drawn from a study of blood T cell repertoires in COVID-19. The wider study: Samples representing acute and convalescent COVID-19 were sourced from the United States, Italy and Spain. PBMCs, B-cell-depleted T cells, or T cells provided the cDNA or gDNA that made up the material.

The germline V gene encodes CDR1 LNHNV and CDR2 YYDKDF (reference sequence). V dropped 1 base and J dropped 7 bases, with 14 bases sitting between them. The CDR3 consists of 15 residues. Those enrolled in Seattle joined during active infection and were followed longitudinally afterward. The sequenced sample was peripheral blood. This receptor was identified in a woman in her sixties with COVID-19, enrolled during active disease. The chain carries TRBV15 and TRBJ1-5; no clear D. The CDR3: CATSRARGSRQPQHF. In DNA form, the CDR3 reads TGTGCCACCAGCAGAGCGAGAGGGTCTCGGCAGCCCCAGCATTTT.